The clone carrying this T cell receptor beta chain was detected ten times or more. Its antigen is as yet unknown. These data originate in a study of regulatory T cells in long-lasting Graves disease. Study details: Prior antithyroid drug treatment in newly diagnosed Graves' patients lasted under 3 months. General study points: There was favoring of TRBV28, TRBJ1-2 and TRBJ2-5 in persistent disease.

The time point: newly diagnosed GD, antithyroid drugs for less than 3 months. PBMC-derived RNA was used for the TCR library. Building of the TCR beta libraries involved iRepertoire HTBI primers and Arm-PCR of CDR3 regions. MiXCR, applied by TCRdb to the multiplex PCR reads, yields one record per CDR3 protein. The table lists about 310,000 distinct CDR3 sequences, 15% to 20% of them singletons, with roughly 40% in the top ten. The CDR3 has 16 amino acids. CDR1 is LNHDA and CDR2 is SQIVND in the germline V gene (reference sequence). Trimming took 3 bases from V and 0 from J, leaving 11 bases between them.

The chain employs TRBV19 and TRBJ1-4; no clear D gene. The sample in question was peripheral blood mononuclear cells (PBMCs), obtained at new diagnosis, from a patient treated with antithyroid drugs. The source is a female donor with Graves disease. The CDR3 sequence is CASSIASTATNEKLFF. In nucleotides, the CDR3 is TGTGCCAGTAGTATCGCCAGCACTGCAACTAATGAAAAACTGTTTTTT.